This T cell receptor (beta chain) was recorded in a study of OX40 agonist ivuxolimab in advanced cancers. Study results and limitations: The authors also found low normalized T-cell clonal expansion in some nonresponders.

TCRdb keeps only in-frame clones here, not all; method: immunoSEQ multiplex PCR. The sample holds about 65,000 clones, around 87% seen once. Germline CDR1 reads LNHDA; CDR2 reads SQIVND (reference sequence). Trimming removed 4 bases at V and 4 bases at J, with 8 bases between. This CDR3 is built from 14 residues. Concerning this clone: Its cognate antigen is unknown.

The chain carries TRBV19 and TRBJ2-6; D unclear. The sample consisted of CD4+ or CD8+ T cells sorted from blood, taken in a trial of the OX40 agonist ivuxolimab. The TCR was taken from an adult with an advanced solid tumor such as melanoma, head and neck, liver or kidney cancer. The CDR3 DNA reads as TGTGCCAGTAGTACGGCTCGAGGGGCCAACGTCCTGACTTTC. Amino acid sequence: CASSTARGANVLTF.